This T cell receptor beta chain came from a study of graft-versus-host responses after intestinal transplantation. Study-wide context: Each recipient received anti-thymocyte globulin induction, then tacrolimus and steroids for 2 to 4 years. Study-wide findings and caveats: GvH clones surfaced in recipient marrow, some emerging earlier in ileum or blood.

Generated by immunoSEQ multiplex PCR, the TCRdb table keeps only in-frame clones and is missing some. The table shows 6,000 to 7,000 clones, with around 23% occurring only once. Once the reaction had ended, proliferating CFSE-low CD3+CD4+ and CD3+CD8+ responders were sorted. The source of this sequence is a human patient who was an organ donor for intestinal transplantation. Source: alloreactive CD4+ T cells from a mixed lymphocyte reaction culture, taken before transplantation. The subset: CFSE-low proliferating T cells sorted from approximately 6-day pre-transplant mixed lymphocyte reaction (GvH or HvG direction).

For the CDR3, the DNA is TGTGCCAGCAGCTTAGAGGGAGGGCGTGAGCAGTACTTC. Its translation: CASSLEGGREQYF. This chain uses TRBV7-3 with TRBJ2-7, with 7 bases lining up with TRBD2. This CDR3 is 13 amino acids long. The germline gives CDR1 SGHTA, CDR2 FQGTGA. V was clipped by 2 bases and J by 7 bases; unmatched bases: 5. Based on the CDR3 plus reference TRBV7-3 and TRBJ2-7, the full variable domain is GAGVSQTPSNKVTEKGKYVELRCDPISGHTALYWYRQSLGQGPEFLIYFQGTGAADDSGLPNDRFFAVRPEGSVSTLKIQRTERGDSAVYLCASSLEGGREQYFGPGTRLTVT.